This T cell receptor beta chain originates from a study of glioma-infiltrating T cells after dendritic cell vaccination. This clone showed up just once. Sample time point: after dendritic cell vaccination, including at tumor progression/relapse. V was pared by 3 bases and J by 0 bases, with 13 bases between. This CDR3 has 16 residues. Germline CDR1 and CDR2: SGHNT and YYREEE (reference sequence). The table came from immunoSEQ multiplex PCR; TCRdb's copy has only in-frame clones and leaves some out. The sample has roughly 100,000 clones; almost 90% are singletons. The sequence was obtained from a human donor with glioblastoma. This chain uses TRBV5-4 with TRBJ2-1; TRBD2 might be the D (5 bases). Sequences were derived from blood, sampled after dendritic cell vaccination. Written as DNA, the CDR3 is TGTGCCAGCAGCTCGACACTAGAAAGCTCCTACAATGAGCAGTTCTTC. This codes for CASSSTLESSYNEQFF.